The 17 T cell receptor beta chains below come from one sample, sequenced in a study of T cell responses to AZD1222 COVID-19 vaccine (dated by TCRdb to the early 2020s). The library was built by means of the immunoSEQ multiplex PCR assay. The clones in this table, taken by TCRdb from immuneACCESS, are in-frame only. Not every clone is retained; where verified, under half of the shortfall comes from an unresolved V gene, and the cause of the rest is unknown. Counted in this sample were approximately 150,000 clones; less than 95% of them appeared once. The top ten constitute approximately 1.4% of the sample. The time point label here, explained by the study, means: baseline before first vaccination. The source material was peripheral blood, sampled on day 0 of AZD1222 vaccination. These receptors were obtained from an adult in good health.

The chain employs TRBV19 and TRBJ1-2; 12 bases map to TRBD1. Germline V gives CDR1 LNHDA, CDR2 SQIVND (reference sequence). V lost 9 bases to trimming and J lost 3 bases; unmatched junction nucleotides: 17. The CDR3 spans 18 residues. The CDR3 region is CASRPQRGTGGVDYGYTF. The CDR3, as DNA: TGTGCCAGCAGACCGCAACGGGGGACAGGGGGCGTGGACTATGGCTACACCTTC. Looking up the rest from reference TRBV19 and TRBJ1-2 gives the full variable domain: DGGITQSPKYLFRKEGQNVTLSCEQNLNHDAMYWYRQDPGQGLRLIYYSQIVNDFQKGDIAEGYSVSREKKESFPLTVTSAQKNPTAFYLCASRPQRGTGGVDYGYTFGSGTRLTVV.

The chain carries TRBV28 and TRBJ1-2, with D hard to call. Trimming left V 7 bases short and J 4 bases short, with 13 bases between. Germline loops: CDR1 MDHEN, CDR2 SYDVKM. The CDR3 covers 13 residues. The CDR3 protein is CASTLGTSYGYTF. In nucleotides, the CDR3 is TGTGCCAGCACCTTGGGAACTTCCTATGGCTACACCTTC.

Concerning this clone: Germline and junction disagree at one end, which may indicate a read error. This sequence joins TRBV7-7 and TRBJ2-5, with D possibly being TRBD1 (6 bases). Germline values: CDR1 SSHAT, CDR2 FNYEAQ (reference sequence). CDR3 length: 15 amino acids. The CDR3 nucleotides read TGTGCTAGCAGCCATACGGACAGTTCCCAAGAGACCCAGTACTTC. The encoded protein is CASSHTDSSQETQYF.

The chain couples TRBV7-9 to TRBJ2-1; 9 nucleotides agree with TRBD2. Germline values: CDR1 SEHNR, CDR2 FQNEAQ (reference sequence). CDR3 length: 13 residues. J was trimmed by 6 bases and V by 5 bases; bases with no gene match: 2. CDR3 coding DNA: TGTGCCAGCAGCCAGGGACTAGCCAATGAGCAGTTCTTC. Amino acids: CASSQGLANEQFF.

This chain uses TRBV27 with TRBJ1-1, with D unclear. The CDR3 is 16 residues long. The V end was cut by 4 bases, the J end by 0 bases, with 15 bases between. Germline CDR1 MNHEY, CDR2 SMNVEV (reference sequence). CDR3 bases: TGTGCCAGCAGTTCCCGGGCCTTACTCATGAACACTGAAGCTTTCTTT. This encodes CASSSRALLMNTEAFF.

This chain's CDR3 is CASSRTGEEKLFF. The CDR3 nucleotides read TGCGCCAGCAGCCGGACAGGCGAGGAAAAACTGTTTTTT. The gene calls are TRBV5-1 and TRBJ1-4, with 7 bases lining up with TRBD1. This CDR3 has 13 residues. Germline CDR1 and CDR2: SGHRS and YFSETQ. After removal of 4 bases from V and 8 bases from J, the junction contained 5 bases not matched to a gene.

The chain combines TRBV6-4 with TRBJ1-2, with TRBD1 matching 8 bases. The V gene's germline CDR1 is MRHNA and CDR2 SNTAGT. The ends lost 6 bases at V and 8 bases at J; junction bases unmatched: 11. The CDR3 has 14 residues. CDR3 protein: CASRHTGTGSGYTF. In nucleotides, the CDR3 is TGTGCCAGCAGGCACACCGGGACAGGATCCGGCTACACCTTC.

V and J are TRBV7-2 and TRBJ1-2, with 9 bases aligning to TRBD1. This CDR3 has 15 amino acids. The ends lost 0 bases at V and 6 bases at J; junction bases unmatched: 5. Germline loops: CDR1 SGHTA, CDR2 FQGNSA. Here the CDR3 reads CASSLAPGQGNGYTF. The CDR3 nucleotides read TGTGCCAGCAGCTTAGCGCCGGGACAGGGAAATGGCTACACCTTC.

This chain joins TRBV10-2 and TRBJ1-1; 7 bases are a match to TRBD1. The germline V gene has CDR1 WSHSY and CDR2 SAAADI. This CDR3 is 16 amino acids long. V was clipped by 6 bases and J by 6 bases; unmatched bases: 16. The CDR3 coding sequence is TGCGCCAGCAGCAACACAGGGGAGGTTATGAAATCTGAAGCTTTCTTT. Translated, it gives CASSNTGEVMKSEAFF.

The gene calls are TRBV30 and TRBJ1-1; 9 bases line up with TRBD1. CDR3 length equals 15 residues. The J segment lost 7 bases and the V segment lost 2 bases, leaving 11 bases of the junction unmatched. CDR1 is GTSNPN, CDR2 SVGIG, per germline (reference sequence). The CDR3 DNA reads TGTGCCTGGAGTAGACCACAGGGGGCAAGGATTGAAGCTTTCTTT. It is translated as CAWSRPQGARIEAFF.

V gene TRBV2 combines with J gene TRBJ1-2; 7 nucleotides match TRBD1. CDR1 SNHLY and CDR2 FYNNEI come from the germline V gene. The V and J ends lost 0 bases and 5 bases, in that order; junction bases with no gene match: 15. The CDR3 contains 18 residues. The CDR3 DNA reads TGTGCCAGCAGTGAAGCCCTGGCAGGGGGAGGCCTTCGGTATGGCTACACCTTC. It encodes CASSEALAGGGLRYGYTF. The full variable domain, in which reference TRBV2 and TRBJ1-2 provide the parts outside the CDR3, is EPEVTQTPSHQVTQMGQEVILRCVPISNHLYFYWYRQILGQKVEFLVSFYNNEISEKSEIFDDQFSVERPDGSNFTLKIRSTKLEDSAMYFCASSEALAGGGLRYGYTFGSGTRLTVV.

The chain links TRBV15 to TRBJ2-7, with D perhaps TRBD1 or TRBD2 (5 bases each). The ends were cut back, 6 bases at V and 2 bases at J, with 17 bases in the middle. The CDR3 spans 15 residues. CDR1 is LNHNV, CDR2 YYDKDF, per germline (reference sequence). The CDR3 is CATRPGARQTYEQYF. The CDR3, as DNA: TGTGCCACCAGGCCCGGGGCGAGACAAACCTACGAGCAGTACTTC.

This sequence joins TRBV13 and TRBJ1-4; the match to TRBD1 covers 8 bases. V was pared by 4 bases and J by 8 bases, with 15 bases of the junction left unmatched. The CDR3 has 17 amino acids. Germline CDR1 and CDR2: PRHDT and FYEKMQ (reference sequence). CDR3 loop: CASSSSPRPGQDEKLFF. The CDR3 DNA follows: TGTGCCAGCAGCTCCTCTCCCCGCCCGGGACAGGACGAAAAACTGTTTTTT.

The CDR3 loop is CASSLARGTATSDSYEQYF. CDR3 nucleotide sequence: TGTGCCAGCAGCTTAGCCCGGGGGACAGCCACTTCGGATTCCTACGAGCAGTACTTC. This chain joins TRBV7-8 and TRBJ2-7, with D possibly TRBD1 on 7 matching bases. V was pared by 0 bases and J by 1 base, with 22 bases between. CDR1 SGHVS and CDR2 FQNEAQ come from the germline V gene. The length of the CDR3 is 19 residues.

The DNA of the CDR3 is TGTGCCAGCAGCTCTTTACAGGAACCCAATCAGCCCCAGCATTTT. This gives the protein CASSSLQEPNQPQHF. This rearrangement joins TRBV7-9 to TRBJ1-5; D is perhaps TRBD1 (5 bases). V was shortened by 4 bases and J by 3 bases, with 13 bases between the two germline ends. The germline CDR1 and CDR2 sequences are SEHNR and FQNEAQ (reference sequence). This CDR3 contains 15 residues.

The chain employs TRBV3-1 (or the pseudogene TRBV3-2) and TRBJ2-5; D possibly corresponds to TRBD2 (6 bases). The CDR3 is 19 amino acids. Deletions cut 3 bases from V and 0 bases from J, with 23 bases between. CDR1 and CDR2 (germline): LGHDT, YNNKEL (reference sequence). CDR3 nucleotides: TGTGCCAGCAGCCAGGCCCCGGCGGGGAAAGTGTTATACCAAGAGACCCAGTACTTC. Encoded protein: CASSQAPAGKVLYQETQYF.

The gene calls are TRBV28 and TRBJ1-2; 9 bases line up with TRBD1. The J segment lost 5 bases and the V segment lost 11 bases, leaving 9 bases of the junction unmatched. This CDR3 has 13 residues. Germline lookup yields CDR1 MDHEN and CDR2 SYDVKM. CDR3 amino acids: CAAQGGTGYGYTF. CDR3 DNA: TGTGCCGCACAAGGGGGGACAGGGTATGGCTACACCTTC.